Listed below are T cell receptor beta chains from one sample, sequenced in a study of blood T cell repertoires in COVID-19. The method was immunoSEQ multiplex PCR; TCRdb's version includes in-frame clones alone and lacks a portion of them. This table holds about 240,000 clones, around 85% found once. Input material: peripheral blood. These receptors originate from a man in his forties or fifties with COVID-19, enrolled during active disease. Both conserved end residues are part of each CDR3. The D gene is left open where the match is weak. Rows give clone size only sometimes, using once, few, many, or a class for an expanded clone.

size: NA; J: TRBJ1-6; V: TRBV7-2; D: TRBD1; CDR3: CASSLAGTANSPLHF; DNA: TGTGCCAGCAGCTTAGCCGGGACAGCAAATTCACCCCTCCACTTT
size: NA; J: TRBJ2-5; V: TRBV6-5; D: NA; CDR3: CASSSDRLGRETQYF; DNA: TGTGCCAGCAGTTCCGACAGGCTCGGAAGAGAGACCCAGTACTTC
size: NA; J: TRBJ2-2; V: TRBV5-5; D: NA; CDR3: CASSPLRLGNGELFF; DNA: TGTGCCAGCAGCCCCCTACGTCTGGGCAACGGGGAGCTGTTTTTT
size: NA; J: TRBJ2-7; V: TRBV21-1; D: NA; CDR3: CASSNPEYEQYF; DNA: TGTGCCAGCAGCAATCCCGAGTACGAGCAGTACTTC
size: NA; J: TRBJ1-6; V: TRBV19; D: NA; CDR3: CAAGPVGSYNSPLHF; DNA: TGTGCCGCAGGGCCGGTGGGCTCCTATAATTCACCCCTCCACTTT
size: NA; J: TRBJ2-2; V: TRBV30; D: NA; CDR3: CAWSSRFQNTGELFF; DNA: TGTGCCTGGAGTTCGCGGTTCCAAAACACCGGGGAGCTGTTTTTT
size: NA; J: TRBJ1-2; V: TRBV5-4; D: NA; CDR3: CASSPDSNYGYTF; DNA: TGTGCCAGCAGCCCGGACAGTAACTATGGCTACACCTTC
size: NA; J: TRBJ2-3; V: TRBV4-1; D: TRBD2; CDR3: CASSQPRLAGGTDTQYF; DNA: TGCGCCAGCAGCCAGCCTAGACTAGCGGGGGGCACAGATACGCAGTATTTT
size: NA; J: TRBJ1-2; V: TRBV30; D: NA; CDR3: CAWSVSFGYTF; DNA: TGTGCCTGGAGTGTCAGTTTTGGCTACACCTTC
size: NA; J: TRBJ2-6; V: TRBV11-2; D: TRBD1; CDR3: CASSRDRAGANVLTF; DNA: TGTGCCAGCAGCCGTGACAGGGCTGGGGCCAACGTCCTGACTTTC
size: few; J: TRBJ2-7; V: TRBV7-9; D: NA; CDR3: CASSRWGDEQYF; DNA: TGTGCCAGCAGCCGCTGGGGGGACGAGCAGTACTTC
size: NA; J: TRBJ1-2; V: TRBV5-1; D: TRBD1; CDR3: CASSPGQDSYTF; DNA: TGCGCCAGCAGCCCGGGACAGGATAGCTACACCTTC
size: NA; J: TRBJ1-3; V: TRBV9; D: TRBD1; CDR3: CASSVGGQDTIYF; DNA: TGTGCCAGCAGCGTAGGTGGACAGGACACCATATATTTT
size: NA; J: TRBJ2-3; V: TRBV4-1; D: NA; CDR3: CASSLGRSATDTQYF; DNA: TGCGCCAGCAGCCTGGGGAGGTCCGCCACAGATACGCAGTATTTT
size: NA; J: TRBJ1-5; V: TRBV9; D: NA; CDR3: CASSETGLGWPQHF; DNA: TGTGCCAGCAGTGAAACAGGCTTAGGGTGGCCCCAGCATTTT
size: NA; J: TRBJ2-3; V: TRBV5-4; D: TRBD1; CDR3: CASRQQGARRDTQYF; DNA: TGTGCCAGCCGCCAACAGGGGGCGCGGAGAGATACGCAGTATTTT
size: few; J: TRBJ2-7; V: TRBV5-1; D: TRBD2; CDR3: CASSLTAGGFYEQYF; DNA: TGCGCCAGCAGCTTGACAGCGGGGGGATTCTACGAGCAGTACTTC
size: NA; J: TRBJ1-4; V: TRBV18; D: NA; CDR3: CASSSGRKGKKLFF; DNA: TGTGCCAGCTCATCCGGGAGAAAGGGAAAAAAACTGTTTTTT
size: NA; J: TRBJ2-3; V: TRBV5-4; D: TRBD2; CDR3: CASSSLAGGQVDTQYF; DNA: TGTGCCAGCAGCAGCCTAGCGGGGGGGCAGGTAGATACGCAGTATTTT
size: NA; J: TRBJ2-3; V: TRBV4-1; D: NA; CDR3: CASSQVGGLVTDTQYF; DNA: TGCGCCAGCAGCCAAGTGGGGGGGCTTGTCACAGATACGCAGTATTTT
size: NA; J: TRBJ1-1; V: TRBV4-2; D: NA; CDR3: CASSQVKQASPGEAFF; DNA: TGTGCCAGCAGCCAGGTGAAACAGGCTTCCCCCGGTGAAGCTTTCTTT
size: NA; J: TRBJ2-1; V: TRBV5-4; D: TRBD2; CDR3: CASSPRGGGGYNEQFF; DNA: TGTGCCAGCAGCCCGAGGGGCGGGGGGGGATACAATGAGCAGTTCTTC
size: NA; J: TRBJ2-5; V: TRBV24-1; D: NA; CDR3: CATSDLHVGETQYF; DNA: TGTGCCACCAGTGATTTGCATGTCGGGGAGACCCAGTACTTC
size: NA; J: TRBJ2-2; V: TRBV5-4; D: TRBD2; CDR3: CASRIAGANTGELFF; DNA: TGTGCCAGCCGAATAGCGGGGGCGAACACCGGGGAGCTGTTTTTT
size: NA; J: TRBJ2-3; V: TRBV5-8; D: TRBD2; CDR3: CASSLGGLAGADTQYF; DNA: TGTGCCAGCAGCTTGGGTGGACTAGCGGGGGCAGATACGCAGTATTTT
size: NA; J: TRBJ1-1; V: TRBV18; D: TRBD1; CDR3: CASSPQTGVNTEAFF; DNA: TGTGCCAGCTCACCACAGACAGGGGTGAACACTGAAGCTTTCTTT
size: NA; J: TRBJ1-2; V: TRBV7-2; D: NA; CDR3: CASSSIDSLVVGYGYTF; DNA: TGTGCCAGCAGCTCGATCGACAGTTTGGTAGTTGGCTATGGCTACACCTTC
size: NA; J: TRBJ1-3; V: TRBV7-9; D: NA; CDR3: CATRIWEGNTIYF; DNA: TGTGCCACTCGAATCTGGGAGGGAAACACCATATATTTT
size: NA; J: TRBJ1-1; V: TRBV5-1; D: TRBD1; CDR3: CASSLMTGQGPAFF; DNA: TGCGCCAGCAGCTTGATGACGGGACAGGGCCCGGCTTTCTTT
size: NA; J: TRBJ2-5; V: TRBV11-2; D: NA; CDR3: CASSLRRGGIQETQYF; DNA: TGTGCCAGCAGCTTACGGAGAGGGGGAATACAAGAGACCCAGTACTTC
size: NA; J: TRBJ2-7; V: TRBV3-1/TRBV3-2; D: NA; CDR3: CASSHLSYEQYF; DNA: TGTGCCAGCAGCCACCTCTCCTACGAGCAGTACTTC
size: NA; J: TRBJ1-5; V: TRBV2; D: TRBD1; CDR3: CASKKDRAGNQPQHF; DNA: TGTGCCAGCAAGAAGGACAGGGCCGGCAATCAGCCCCAGCATTTT
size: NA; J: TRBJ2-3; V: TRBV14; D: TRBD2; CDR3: CASSLGLAGGADTQYF; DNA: TGTGCCAGCAGCCTGGGACTAGCGGGGGGTGCAGATACGCAGTATTTT
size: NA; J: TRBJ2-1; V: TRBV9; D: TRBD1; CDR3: CASSVEGTGSYNEQFF; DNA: TGTGCCAGCAGCGTGGAAGGGACAGGGTCCTACAATGAGCAGTTCTTC
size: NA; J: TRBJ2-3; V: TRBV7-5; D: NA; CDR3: CARSLTGAADTQYF; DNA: TGTGCCAGAAGCTTAACAGGGGCGGCAGATACGCAGTATTTT
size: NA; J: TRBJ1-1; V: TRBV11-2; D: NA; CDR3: CASSLAPVEAYTEAFF; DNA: TGTGCCAGCAGCTTAGCCCCGGTGGAGGCATACACTGAAGCTTTCTTT
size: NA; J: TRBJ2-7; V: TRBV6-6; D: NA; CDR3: CASRLKGYEQYF; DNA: TGTGCCAGCCGCCTAAAGGGGTACGAGCAGTACTTC
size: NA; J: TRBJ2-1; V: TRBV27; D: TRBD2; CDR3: CASSLSTSGGKDEQFF; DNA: TGTGCCAGCAGTTTATCGACTAGCGGGGGGAAGGATGAGCAGTTCTTC
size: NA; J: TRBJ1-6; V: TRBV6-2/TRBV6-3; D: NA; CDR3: CASSAGGVRRGHLHF; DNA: TGTGCCAGCAGTGCGGGGGGCGTCCGCCGGGGACACCTCCACTTT